What follows are 12 T cell receptor beta chains derived from one specimen sequenced in a study of cytomegalovirus exposure and HLA in healthy donors. The PCR employed 60 Vbeta primers together with 13 Jbeta primers. TCRdb's copy holds only in-frame clones and misses some; the assay was immunoSEQ multiplex PCR. Seen in this sample are over 100,000 clones; the ten most common clones hold 1.5% to 2%. The sequenced sample was PBMCs. The receptors here all came from a man younger than 30 in good health and CMV-seronegative.

The chain is built from TRBV5-8 and TRBJ2-7; 12 bases are shared with TRBD2. The CDR3 has 14 amino acids. The V segment lost 4 bases and the J segment 3 bases; nucleotides outside the gene matches: 2. CDR1 SGHTS and CDR2 YDEGEE come from the germline V gene. CDR3 nucleotides: TGTGCCAGCAGCCTACTAGCGGGAGGCTACGAGCAGTACTTC. This gives the protein CASSLLAGGYEQYF.

The V and J genes are TRBV7-2 and TRBJ2-5; the D is unclear. There are 13 residues in the CDR3. V gave up 6 bases and J gave up 7 bases, with 15 bases separating them. Germline V gives CDR1 SGHTA, CDR2 FQGNSA. CDR3 sequence: CASSTNAAGTQYF. CDR3 bases: TGTGCCAGCAGTACAAACGCGGCTGGGACCCAGTACTTC.

The chain has TRBV5-1 and TRBJ2-5; 9 nucleotides align to TRBD2. In germline, CDR1 is SGHRS, CDR2 YFSETQ. V lost 2 bases, J lost 4 bases, and 6 bases stayed unmatched. The CDR3 sequence is 15 residues long. CDR3 protein: CASSFSGSGRETQYF. CDR3 coding DNA: TGCGCCAGCAGCTTTAGCGGGAGTGGTCGAGAGACCCAGTACTTC.

The rearrangement links TRBV6-6 to TRBJ2-1; the D gene is possibly TRBD2 (6 bases). CDR1 is MNHNY and CDR2 is SVGAGI in the germline V gene (reference sequence). V lost 4 bases to trimming and J lost 10 bases, with 17 bases between them. The CDR3 extends over 14 amino acids. The CDR3 coding sequence is TGTGCCAGCAGTTCGGGACTGCCCTCAAGAGAGCAGTTCTTC. Its protein product is CASSSGLPSREQFF.

The V gene is TRBV10-3, the J gene TRBJ2-2, with TRBD1 matching 9 bases. J gave up 7 bases and V 10 bases, and 22 bases lay outside the gene matches. This CDR3 has 18 amino acids. From germline, CDR1 is ENHRY and CDR2 SYGVKD. In DNA, the CDR3 is TGTGCCACACATAGTGACCCCGGGACAGGGCGAGGGGACGGGGAGCTGTTTTTT. Its protein product is CATHSDPGTGRGDGELFF.

J is TRBJ2-4 and V is TRBV5-4, with 12 bases that match TRBD2. V was pared by 0 bases and J by 7 bases, with 5 bases of the junction left unmatched. This CDR3 is built from 16 residues. Germline-derived CDR1 and CDR2 are SGHNT and YYREEE (reference sequence). DNA of the CDR3: TGTGCCAGCAGCTTGGTGTCTAGCGGGGGGGCCAACATTCAGTACTTC. Its protein is CASSLVSSGGANIQYF.

The rearrangement uses TRBV5-1 and TRBJ2-2, with 10 bases fitting TRBD1. Per germline, CDR1 SGHRS and CDR2 YFSETQ. This CDR3 region has 15 residues. V was pared by 7 bases and J by 6 bases, with 9 bases of the junction left unmatched. The CDR3 nucleotides are TGCGCCAGCGGATCCGGACAGGGGGGACCCGGGGAGCTGTTTTTT. This encodes CASGSGQGGPGELFF.

V is TRBV2 and J is TRBJ1-5, with 9 bases matching TRBD1. The CDR3 consists of 14 residues. Per the germline V gene, CDR1 is SNHLY and CDR2 is FYNNEI. The junction had 3 bases not matched to a gene; V was cut back by 5 bases and J by 4 bases. DNA of the CDR3: TGTGCCAGCAGTATGACAGGGGGAAATCAGCCCCAGCATTTT. Translated, it gives CASSMTGGNQPQHF.

This sequence joins TRBV5-5 and TRBJ2-3, with 7 bases lining up with TRBD2. CDR1 SGHKS and CDR2 YYEKEE come from the germline V gene (reference sequence). J was trimmed by 0 bases and V by 4 bases; bases with no gene match: 8. CDR3 length equals 16 residues. CDR3 sequence: CASSGEGRVSTDTQYF. The CDR3 DNA reads TGTGCCAGCAGCGGGGAGGGGCGGGTGAGCACAGATACGCAGTATTTT.

The V call is TRBV10-3, the J call TRBJ2-1; D not resolved. Trimming took off 2 bases at V and 2 bases at J, with 10 bases between the two ends. The CDR3 is 15 amino acids. Per the germline V gene, CDR1 is ENHRY and CDR2 is SYGVKD. The CDR3 sequence is CAISELSDAYNEQFF. CDR3 in DNA: TGTGCCATCAGTGAGCTTAGTGATGCCTACAATGAGCAGTTCTTC.

This chain links TRBV7-2 with TRBJ1-1; 10 nucleotides line up with TRBD1. Trimming at V came to 5 bases and at J to 2 bases, leaving 5 bases not matched to a gene. The CDR3 length is 15 residues. CDR1 SGHTA and CDR2 FQGNSA come from the germline V gene. The CDR3 DNA is TGTGCCAGCAGCCAAAGACAGGGGGCAAACACTGAAGCTTTCTTT. Protein: CASSQRQGANTEAFF.

The rearrangement joins TRBV7-8 to TRBJ1-1; possible D gene TRBD1, 5 bases. V lost 1 base to trimming and J lost 0 bases, with 12 bases between them. CDR1 and CDR2 (germline): SGHVS, FQNEAQ. The CDR3 contains 16 residues. In nucleotides, the CDR3 is TGTGCCAGCAGCTTAGTGAAAAGGGGAATGAACACTGAAGCTTTCTTT. Its translation: CASSLVKRGMNTEAFF.